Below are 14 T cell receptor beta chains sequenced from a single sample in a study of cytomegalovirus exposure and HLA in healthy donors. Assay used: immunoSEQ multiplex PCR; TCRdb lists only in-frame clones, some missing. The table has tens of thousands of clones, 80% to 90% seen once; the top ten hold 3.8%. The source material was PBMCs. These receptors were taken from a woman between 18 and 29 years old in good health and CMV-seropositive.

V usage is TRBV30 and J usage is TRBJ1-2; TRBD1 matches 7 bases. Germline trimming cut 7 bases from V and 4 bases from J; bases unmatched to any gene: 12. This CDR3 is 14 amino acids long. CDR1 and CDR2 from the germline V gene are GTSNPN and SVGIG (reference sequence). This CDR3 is CAYRPPGTAYGYTF. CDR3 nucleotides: TGTGCCTACCGCCCTCCCGGGACAGCCTATGGCTACACCTTC.

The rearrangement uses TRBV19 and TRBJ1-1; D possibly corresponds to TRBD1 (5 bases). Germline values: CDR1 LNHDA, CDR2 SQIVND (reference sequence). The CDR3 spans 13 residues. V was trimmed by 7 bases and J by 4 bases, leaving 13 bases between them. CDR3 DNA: TGTGCCAGTAATTCGCGGGGGAGCACTGAAGCTTTCTTT. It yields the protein CASNSRGSTEAFF.

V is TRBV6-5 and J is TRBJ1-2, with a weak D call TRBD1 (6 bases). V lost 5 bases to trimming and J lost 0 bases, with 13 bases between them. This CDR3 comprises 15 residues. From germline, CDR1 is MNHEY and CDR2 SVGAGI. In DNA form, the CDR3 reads TGTGCCAGCAGTCCCGGGGACAACCCTAACTATGGCTACACCTTC. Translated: CASSPGDNPNYGYTF.

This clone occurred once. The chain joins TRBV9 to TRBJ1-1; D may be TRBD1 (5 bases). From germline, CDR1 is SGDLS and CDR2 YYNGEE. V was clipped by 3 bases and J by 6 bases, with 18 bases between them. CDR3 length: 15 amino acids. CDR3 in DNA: TGTGCCAGCAGCGCAAACGTACTGGGGGGTCCTGAAGCTTTCTTT. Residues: CASSANVLGGPEAFF. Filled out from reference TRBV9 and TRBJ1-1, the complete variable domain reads DSGVTQTPKHLITATGQRVTLRCSPRSGDLSVYWYQQSLDQGLQFLIQYYNGEERAKGNILERFSAQQFPDLHSELNLSSLELGDSALYFCASSANVLGGPEAFFGQGTRLTVV.

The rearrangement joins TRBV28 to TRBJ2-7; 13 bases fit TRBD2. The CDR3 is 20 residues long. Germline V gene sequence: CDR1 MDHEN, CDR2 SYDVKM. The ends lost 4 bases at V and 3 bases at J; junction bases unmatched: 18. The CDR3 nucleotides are TGTGCCAGCAGTTCGACCCTATGGACTAGCGGGAGCCGCCTTATCTACGAGCAGTACTTC. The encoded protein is CASSSTLWTSGSRLIYEQYF.

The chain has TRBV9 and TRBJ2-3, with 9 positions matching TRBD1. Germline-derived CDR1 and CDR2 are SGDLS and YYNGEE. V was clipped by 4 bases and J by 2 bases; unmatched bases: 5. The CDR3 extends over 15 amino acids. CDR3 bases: TGTGCCAGCAGCCTACAGGGGGCTACCACAGATACGCAGTATTTT. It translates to CASSLQGATTDTQYF.

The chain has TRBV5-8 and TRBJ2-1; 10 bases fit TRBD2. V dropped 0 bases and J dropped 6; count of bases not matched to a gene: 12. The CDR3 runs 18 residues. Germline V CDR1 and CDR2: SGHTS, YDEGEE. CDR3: CASSLGLAGDRWGNEQFF. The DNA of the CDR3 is TGTGCCAGCAGCTTGGGGCTAGCGGGAGATAGGTGGGGCAATGAGCAGTTCTTC.

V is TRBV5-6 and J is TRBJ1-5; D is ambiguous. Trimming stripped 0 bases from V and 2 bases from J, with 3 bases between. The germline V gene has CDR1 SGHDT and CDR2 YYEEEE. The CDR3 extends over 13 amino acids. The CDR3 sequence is CASSLAGNQPQHF. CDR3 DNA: TGTGCCAGCAGCTTGGCAGGCAATCAGCCCCAGCATTTT.

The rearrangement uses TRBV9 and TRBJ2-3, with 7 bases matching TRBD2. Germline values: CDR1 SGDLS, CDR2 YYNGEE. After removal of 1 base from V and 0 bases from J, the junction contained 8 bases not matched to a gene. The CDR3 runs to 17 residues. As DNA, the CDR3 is TGTGCCAGCAGCGTATTGGGAGGGCTTACTAGCACAGATACGCAGTATTTT. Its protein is CASSVLGGLTSTDTQYF.

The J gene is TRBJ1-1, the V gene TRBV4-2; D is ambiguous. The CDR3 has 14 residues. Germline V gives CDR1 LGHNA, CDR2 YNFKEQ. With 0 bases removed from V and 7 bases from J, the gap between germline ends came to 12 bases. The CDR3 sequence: CASSQDRVTLEAFF. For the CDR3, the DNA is TGTGCCAGCAGCCAAGATCGCGTTACTCTTGAAGCTTTCTTT.

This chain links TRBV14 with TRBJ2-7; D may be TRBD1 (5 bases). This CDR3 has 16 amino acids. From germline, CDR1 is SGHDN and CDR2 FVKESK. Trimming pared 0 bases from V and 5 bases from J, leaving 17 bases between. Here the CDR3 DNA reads TGTGCCAGCAGCCAAGATTGGGTGGACATCAGAGACGAGCAGTACTTC. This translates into CASSQDWVDIRDEQYF.

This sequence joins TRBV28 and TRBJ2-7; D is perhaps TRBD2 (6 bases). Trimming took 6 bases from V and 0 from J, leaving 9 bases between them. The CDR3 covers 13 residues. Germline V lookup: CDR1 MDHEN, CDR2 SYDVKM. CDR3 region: CASRGTPSYEQYF. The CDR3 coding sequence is TGTGCCAGCAGAGGGACTCCCTCCTACGAGCAGTACTTC.

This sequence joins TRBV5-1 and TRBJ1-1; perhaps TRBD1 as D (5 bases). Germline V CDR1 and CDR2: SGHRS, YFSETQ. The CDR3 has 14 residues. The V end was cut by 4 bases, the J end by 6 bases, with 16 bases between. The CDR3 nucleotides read TGCGCCAGCAGCAACCCCCAGGGCATGGCTGAAGCTTTCTTT. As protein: CASSNPQGMAEAFF.

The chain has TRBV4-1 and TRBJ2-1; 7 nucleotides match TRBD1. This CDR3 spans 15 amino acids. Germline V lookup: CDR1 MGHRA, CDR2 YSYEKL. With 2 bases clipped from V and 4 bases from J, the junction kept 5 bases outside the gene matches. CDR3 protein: CASSQLRDSYNEQFF. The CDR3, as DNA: TGCGCCAGCAGCCAACTCCGGGACAGTTACAATGAGCAGTTCTTC.